This T cell receptor (beta chain) is from a study of T cells after yellow fever vaccination. TCRdb used MiXCR to reprocess the 5' RACE reads, holding one entry per CDR3 protein. The data contain fewer than 100,000 distinct CDR3 sequences, around 5.5% of them seen just once; the ten biggest clones take up about two fifths. Germline lookup yields CDR1 MNHEY and CDR2 SVGAGI. This CDR3 spans 17 amino acids. V was cut by 5 bases and J by 1 base, with 19 bases left in between. The receptor comes from a man younger than 30 who received the YFV17D yellow fever vaccine. This material consisted of CD8+ T cells sorted from PBMCs, taken 10 days after the yellow fever booster vaccination. The chain couples TRBV6-5 to TRBJ2-3; no firm D call. The CDR3 DNA reads TGTGCCAGCAGTGATACCTCCCGGGCCCTAGGCACAGATACGCAGTATTTT. Its translation is CASSDTSRALGTDTQYF.